Described below is a single T cell receptor beta chain sequence and its context. Its antigen is not identified. The sample belongs to a study of shared clonotypes between healthy human individuals. Overall study findings and caveats: Rarefaction analysis demonstrated incomplete sorted-subset sequencing notwithstanding large depth.

The assay was immunoSEQ multiplex PCR, and TCRdb's table has in-frame clones only and misses some. The top ten hold 0.36% of the sample, which has some 2,500,000 clones, approximately 93% seen once. The receptor's source is a man between 18 and 29 years old in good health. Some clones in this sample may be carry-over from other donors' samples. The sample consisted of naive CD4+ T cells from PBMCs. The sample's subset: CD45RA+ positively selected.

CDR3 bases: TGTGCCAGCAACTGGGACAGGGAGAACACCGGGGAGCTGTTTTTT. As protein: CASNWDRENTGELFF. The rearrangement links TRBV6-5 to TRBJ2-2; 9 nucleotides align to TRBD1. The CDR3 runs 15 residues. After removal of 7 bases from V and 1 base from J, the junction contained 4 bases not matched to a gene. In germline, CDR1 is MNHEY, CDR2 SVGAGI.